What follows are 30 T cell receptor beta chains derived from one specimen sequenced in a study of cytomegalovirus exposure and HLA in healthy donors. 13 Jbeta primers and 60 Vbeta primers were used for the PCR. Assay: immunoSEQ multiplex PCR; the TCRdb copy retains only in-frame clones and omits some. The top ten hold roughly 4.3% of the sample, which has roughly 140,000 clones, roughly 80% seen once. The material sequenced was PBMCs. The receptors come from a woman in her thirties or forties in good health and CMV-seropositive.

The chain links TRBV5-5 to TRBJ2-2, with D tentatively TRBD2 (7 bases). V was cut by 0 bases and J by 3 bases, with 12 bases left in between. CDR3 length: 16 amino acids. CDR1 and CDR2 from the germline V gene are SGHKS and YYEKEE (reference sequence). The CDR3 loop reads CASSLDAGAHTGELFF. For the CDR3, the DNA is TGTGCCAGCAGCTTGGATGCGGGGGCCCACACCGGGGAGCTGTTTTTT. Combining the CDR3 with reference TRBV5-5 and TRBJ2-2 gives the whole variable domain DAGVTQSPTHLIKTRGQQVTLRCSPISGHKSVSWYQQVLGQGPQFIFQYYEKEERGRGNFPDRFSARQFPNYSSELNVNALLLGDSALYLCASSLDAGAHTGELFFGEGSRLTVL.

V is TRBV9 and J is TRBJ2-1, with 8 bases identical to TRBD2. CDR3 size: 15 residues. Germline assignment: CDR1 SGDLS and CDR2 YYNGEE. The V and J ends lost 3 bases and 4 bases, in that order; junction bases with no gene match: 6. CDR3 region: CASSETSVLYNEQFF. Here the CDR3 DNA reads TGTGCCAGCAGCGAGACTAGCGTTCTATACAATGAGCAGTTCTTC.

The CDR3 DNA reads TGTGCCAGCAGCTTCTCTCCGGACAGGCGAGCCTACGAGCAGTACTTC. Its translation: CASSFSPDRRAYEQYF. This rearrangement joins TRBV7-2 to TRBJ2-7; 7 positions agree with TRBD1. Germline V lookup: CDR1 SGHTA, CDR2 FQGNSA. The J segment lost 2 bases and the V segment lost 3 bases, leaving 10 bases of the junction unmatched. This CDR3 is 16 amino acids long. The variable domain in full, completed from reference TRBV7-2 and TRBJ2-7, reads GAGVSQSPSNKVTEKGKDVELRCDPISGHTALYWYRQSLGQGLEFLIYFQGNSAPDKSGLPSDRFSAERTGGSVSTLTIQRTQQEDSAVYLCASSFSPDRRAYEQYFGPGTRLTVT.

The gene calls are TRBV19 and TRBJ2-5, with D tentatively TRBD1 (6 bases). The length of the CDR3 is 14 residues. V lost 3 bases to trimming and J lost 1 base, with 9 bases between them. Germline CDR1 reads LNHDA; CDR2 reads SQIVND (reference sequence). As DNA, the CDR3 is TGTGCCAGTAGTATGGGGGCAGGCCAAGAGACCCAGTACTTC. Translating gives CASSMGAGQETQYF.

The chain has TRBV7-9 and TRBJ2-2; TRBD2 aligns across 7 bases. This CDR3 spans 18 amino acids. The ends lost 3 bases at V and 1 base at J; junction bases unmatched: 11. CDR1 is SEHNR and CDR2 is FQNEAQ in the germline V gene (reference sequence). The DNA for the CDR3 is TGTGCCAGCAGCTTCGAAGGGCACGCGGGAGAGAACACCGGGGAGCTGTTTTTT. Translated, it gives CASSFEGHAGENTGELFF.

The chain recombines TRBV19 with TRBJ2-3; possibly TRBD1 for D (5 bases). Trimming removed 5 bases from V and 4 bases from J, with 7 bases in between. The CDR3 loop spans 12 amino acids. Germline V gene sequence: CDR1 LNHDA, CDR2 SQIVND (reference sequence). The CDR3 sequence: CASSGAADTQYF. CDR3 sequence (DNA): TGTGCCAGTAGTGGGGCGGCAGATACGCAGTATTTT.

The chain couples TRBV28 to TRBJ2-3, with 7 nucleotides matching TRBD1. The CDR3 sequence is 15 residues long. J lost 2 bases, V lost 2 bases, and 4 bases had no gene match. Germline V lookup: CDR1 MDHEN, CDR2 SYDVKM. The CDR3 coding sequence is TGTGCCAGCAGTTTAGCTGACAGGGACACAGATACGCAGTATTTT. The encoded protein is CASSLADRDTDTQYF.

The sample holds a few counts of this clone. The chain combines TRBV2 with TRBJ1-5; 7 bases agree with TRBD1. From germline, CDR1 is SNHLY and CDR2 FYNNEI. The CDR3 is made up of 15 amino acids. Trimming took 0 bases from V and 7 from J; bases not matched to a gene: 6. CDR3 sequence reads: CASSEATGEEQPQHF. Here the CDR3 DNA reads TGTGCCAGCAGTGAAGCAACAGGGGAGGAGCAGCCCCAGCATTTT.

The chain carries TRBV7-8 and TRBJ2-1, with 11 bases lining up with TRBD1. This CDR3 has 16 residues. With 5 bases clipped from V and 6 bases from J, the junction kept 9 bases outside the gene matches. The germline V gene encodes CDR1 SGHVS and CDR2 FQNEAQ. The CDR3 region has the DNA TGTGCCAGCAGCCCCTCCGGACAGGGGGCGGTCAATGAGCAGTTCTTC. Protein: CASSPSGQGAVNEQFF.

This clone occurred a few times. The CDR3 here is CASSLRADTQYF. In DNA, the CDR3 is TGTGCCAGCAGCCTGAGAGCGGATACGCAGTATTTT. The chain has TRBV7-2 and TRBJ2-3; D call uncertain. CDR1 is SGHTA and CDR2 is FQGNSA in the germline V gene. The CDR3 totals 12 residues. V lost 5 bases, J lost 6 bases, and 9 bases lay in between.

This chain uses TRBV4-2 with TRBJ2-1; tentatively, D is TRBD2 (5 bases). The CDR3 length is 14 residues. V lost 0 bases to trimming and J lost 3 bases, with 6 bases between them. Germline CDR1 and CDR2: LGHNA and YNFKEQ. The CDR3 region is CASSQETNYNEQFF. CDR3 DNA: TGTGCCAGCAGCCAAGAGACTAACTACAATGAGCAGTTCTTC.

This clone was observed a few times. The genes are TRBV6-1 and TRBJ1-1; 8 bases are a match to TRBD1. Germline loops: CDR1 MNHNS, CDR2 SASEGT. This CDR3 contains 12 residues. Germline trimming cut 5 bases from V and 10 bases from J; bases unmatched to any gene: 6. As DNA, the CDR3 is TGTGCCAGCAGTCTCAGGGGGCAGGGAGCTTTCTTT. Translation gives CASSLRGQGAFF.

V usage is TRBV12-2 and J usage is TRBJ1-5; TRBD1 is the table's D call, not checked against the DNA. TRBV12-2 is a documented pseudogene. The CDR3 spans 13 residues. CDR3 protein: CASLYRGNQPQHF. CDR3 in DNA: TGTGCAAGTCTCTACAGGGGGAATCAGCCCCAGCATTTT.

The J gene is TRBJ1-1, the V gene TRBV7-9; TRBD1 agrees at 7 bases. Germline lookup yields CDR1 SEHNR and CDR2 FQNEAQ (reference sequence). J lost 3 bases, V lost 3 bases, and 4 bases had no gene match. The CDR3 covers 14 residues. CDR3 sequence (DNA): TGTGCCAGCAGCTTCGGGGGACAGCACACTGAAGCTTTCTTT. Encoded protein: CASSFGGQHTEAFF.

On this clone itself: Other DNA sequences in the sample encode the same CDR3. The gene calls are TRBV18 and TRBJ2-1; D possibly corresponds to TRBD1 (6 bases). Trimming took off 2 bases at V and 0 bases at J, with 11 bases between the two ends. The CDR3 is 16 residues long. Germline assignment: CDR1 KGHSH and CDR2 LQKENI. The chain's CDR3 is CASSPNRASSYNEQFF. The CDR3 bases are TGTGCCAGCTCACCAAACAGGGCTAGCTCCTACAATGAGCAGTTCTTC.

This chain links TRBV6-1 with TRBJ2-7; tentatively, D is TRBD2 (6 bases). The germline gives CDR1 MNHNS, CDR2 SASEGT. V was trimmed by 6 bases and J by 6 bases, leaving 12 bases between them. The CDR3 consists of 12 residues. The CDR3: CASSGGGREQYF. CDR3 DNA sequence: TGTGCCAGCAGCGGGGGAGGACGCGAGCAGTACTTC.

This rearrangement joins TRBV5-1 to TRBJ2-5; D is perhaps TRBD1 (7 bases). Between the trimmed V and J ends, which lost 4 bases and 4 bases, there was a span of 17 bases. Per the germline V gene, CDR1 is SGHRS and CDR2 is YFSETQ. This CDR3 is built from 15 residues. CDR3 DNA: TGCGCCAGCAGCCCAGAACAGGGGAGGCCAGAGACCCAGTACTTC. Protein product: CASSPEQGRPETQYF.

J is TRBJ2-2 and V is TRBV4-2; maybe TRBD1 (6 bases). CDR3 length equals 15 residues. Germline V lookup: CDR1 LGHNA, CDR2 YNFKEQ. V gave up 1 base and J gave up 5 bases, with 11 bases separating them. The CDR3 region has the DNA TGTGCCAGCAGCCAAGCTGGGGGCAGGACCGGGGAGCTGTTTTTT. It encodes CASSQAGGRTGELFF.

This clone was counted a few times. The CDR3 coding sequence is TGCGCCAGCAGCAGTGACAGGGACGGCACTGAAGCTTTCTTT. Translation gives CASSSDRDGTEAFF. This sequence joins TRBV5-1 and TRBJ1-1; 7 bases align to TRBD1. The CDR3 extends over 14 amino acids. V trimming: 4 bases; J trimming: 4 bases; junction bases outside the gene matches: 7. Germline loops: CDR1 SGHRS, CDR2 YFSETQ.

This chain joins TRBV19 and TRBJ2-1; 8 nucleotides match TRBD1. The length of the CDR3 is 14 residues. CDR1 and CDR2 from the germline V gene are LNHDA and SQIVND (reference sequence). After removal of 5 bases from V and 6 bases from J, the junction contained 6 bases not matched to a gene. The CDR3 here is CASSSDRVSNEQFF. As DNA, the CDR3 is TGTGCCAGTAGTTCGGACAGGGTAAGCAATGAGCAGTTCTTC.

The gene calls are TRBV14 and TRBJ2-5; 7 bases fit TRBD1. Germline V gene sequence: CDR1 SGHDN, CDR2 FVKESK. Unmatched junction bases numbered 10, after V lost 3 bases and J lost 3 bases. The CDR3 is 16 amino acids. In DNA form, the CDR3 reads TGTGCCAGCAGCCACCGCATGGGACAGCCCAAAGAGACCCAGTACTTC. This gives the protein CASSHRMGQPKETQYF.

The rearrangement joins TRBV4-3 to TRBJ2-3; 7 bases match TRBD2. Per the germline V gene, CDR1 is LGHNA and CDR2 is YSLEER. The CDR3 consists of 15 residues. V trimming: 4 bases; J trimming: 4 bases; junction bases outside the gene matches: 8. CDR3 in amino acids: CASSLSRGGADTQYF. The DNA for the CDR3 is TGCGCCAGCAGCCTCTCGCGGGGAGGGGCAGATACGCAGTATTTT.

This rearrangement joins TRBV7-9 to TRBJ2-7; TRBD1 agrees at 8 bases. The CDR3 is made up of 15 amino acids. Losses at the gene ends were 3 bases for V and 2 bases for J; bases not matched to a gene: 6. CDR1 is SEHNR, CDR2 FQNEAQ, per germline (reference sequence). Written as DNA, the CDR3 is TGTGCCAGCAGCTTCGCCGGGACAGGACCCTACGAGCAGTACTTC. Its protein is CASSFAGTGPYEQYF.

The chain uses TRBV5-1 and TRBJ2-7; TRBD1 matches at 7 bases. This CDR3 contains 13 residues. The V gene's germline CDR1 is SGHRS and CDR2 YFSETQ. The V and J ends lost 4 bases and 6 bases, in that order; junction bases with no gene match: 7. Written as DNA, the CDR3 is TGCGCCAGCAGCGACGCCGGGACAGTCGAGCAGTACTTC. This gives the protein CASSDAGTVEQYF.

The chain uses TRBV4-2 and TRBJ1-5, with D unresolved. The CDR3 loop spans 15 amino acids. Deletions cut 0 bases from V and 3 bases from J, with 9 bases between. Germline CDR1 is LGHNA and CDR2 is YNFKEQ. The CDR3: CASSQDRNFNQPQHF. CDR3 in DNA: TGTGCCAGCAGCCAAGATCGAAACTTCAATCAGCCCCAGCATTTT.

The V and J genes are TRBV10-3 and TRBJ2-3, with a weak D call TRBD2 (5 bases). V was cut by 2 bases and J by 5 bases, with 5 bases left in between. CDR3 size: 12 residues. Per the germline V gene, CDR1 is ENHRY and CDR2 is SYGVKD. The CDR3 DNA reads TGTGCCATCAGTGAGGGAGGAGATACGCAGTATTTT. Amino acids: CAISEGGDTQYF.

CDR3 protein: CASSSTSGGGWEETQYF. The CDR3 DNA reads TGTGCCAGCAGCTCCACTAGCGGAGGAGGGTGGGAAGAGACCCAGTACTTC. This rearrangement joins TRBV7-9 to TRBJ2-5; 8 bases are shared with TRBD2. The trim removed 4 bases at V and 3 bases at J, leaving 13 bases unmatched. The germline V gene has CDR1 SEHNR and CDR2 FQNEAQ (reference sequence). The CDR3 consists of 17 residues.

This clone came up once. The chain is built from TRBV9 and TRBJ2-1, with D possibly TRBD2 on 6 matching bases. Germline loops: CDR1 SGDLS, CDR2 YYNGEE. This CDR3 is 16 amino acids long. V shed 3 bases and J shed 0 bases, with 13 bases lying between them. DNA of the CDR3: TGTGCCAGCAGCGCGACTAGTCTCAGCTCCTACAATGAGCAGTTCTTC. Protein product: CASSATSLSSYNEQFF.

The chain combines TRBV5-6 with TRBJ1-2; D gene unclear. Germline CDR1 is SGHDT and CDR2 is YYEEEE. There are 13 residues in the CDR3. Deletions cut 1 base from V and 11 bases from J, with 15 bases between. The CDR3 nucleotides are TGTGCCAGCAGCTTGAGCCGGGGAGCTGGGTACACCTTC. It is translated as CASSLSRGAGYTF.

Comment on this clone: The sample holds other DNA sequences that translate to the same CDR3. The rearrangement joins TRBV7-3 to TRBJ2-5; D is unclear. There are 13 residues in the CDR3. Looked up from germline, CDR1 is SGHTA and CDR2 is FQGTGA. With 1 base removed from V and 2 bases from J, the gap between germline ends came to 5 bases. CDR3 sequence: CASSLNSQETQYF. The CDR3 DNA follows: TGTGCCAGCAGCTTAAACTCACAAGAGACCCAGTACTTC.